The 16 T cell receptor beta chains presented below share a single source sample, sequenced in a study of blood T cells in healthy people across ages. Then a second PCR, running roughly 7 to 11 cycles, was carried out with a sample-barcoded 5' primer and a J-beta primer mix. Via MiXCR, TCRdb re-called the 5' RACE reads, giving one row per CDR3 protein. This table holds fewer than 800,000 distinct CDR3 sequences, 21% found once. The sample comprised blood. The receptors were sampled from a man in his 70s in good health.

This clonotype was seen a few times. This rearrangement joins TRBV25-1 to TRBJ2-5; D ambiguous. Trimming pared 4 bases from V and 9 bases from J, leaving 9 bases between. The length of the CDR3 is 11 residues. Germline loops: CDR1 MGHDK, CDR2 SYGVNS. In DNA form, the CDR3 reads TGTGCCAGCAGTGTAGTTACGGCCCAGTACTTC. This gives the protein CASSVVTAQYF.

This clonotype was observed a few times. The chain carries TRBV29-1 and TRBJ2-5; TRBD2 matches 7 bases. V lost 2 bases, J lost 4 bases, and 4 bases stayed unmatched. Per the germline V gene, CDR1 is SQVTM and CDR2 is ANQGSEA. The CDR3 consists of 13 residues. CDR3 protein: CSVERGRGETQYF. The DNA for the CDR3 is TGCAGCGTTGAACGGGGGAGGGGAGAGACCCAGTACTTC.

This clonotype was seen only a few times. V is TRBV14 and J is TRBJ2-7; 7 nucleotides align to TRBD2. With 4 bases clipped from V and 5 bases from J, the junction kept 11 bases outside the gene matches. CDR1 and CDR2 (germline): SGHDN, FVKESK. The CDR3 totals 15 residues. CDR3 DNA sequence: TGTGCCAGCAGCCTCCTAAGGGCTAGCGGCCACGAGCAGTACTTC. Protein: CASSLLRASGHEQYF.

A remark on this clonotype: One end of the junction fails to match germline, which may point to a read error. The gene calls are TRBV4-3 and TRBJ1-3; no clear D gene. CDR3 length equals 13 residues. Germline V gene sequence: CDR1 LGHNA, CDR2 YSLEER. CDR3 coding DNA: TGCGCCAGCAGCCAAGTAGCCGGAAACACCATATGTTTT. Protein sequence: CASSQVAGNTICF.

This clonotype was seen only a few times. The chain carries TRBV20-1 and TRBJ1-5; 10 bases are shared with TRBD1. Germline V gives CDR1 DFQATT, CDR2 SNEGSKA (reference sequence). The ends lost 5 bases at V and 2 bases at J; junction bases unmatched: 9. There are 16 residues in the CDR3. The DNA of the CDR3 is TGCAGTGCTCTCTTCGGGACAGGGGTGCGCAATCAGCCCCAGCATTTT. Residues: CSALFGTGVRNQPQHF.

This clonotype has ten or more counts. The chain has TRBV25-1 and TRBJ2-7, with 12 positions matching TRBD2. The CDR3 is 17 residues long. With V trimmed by 6 bases and J by 0 bases, 9 bases remained unmatched. Per the germline V gene, CDR1 is MGHDK and CDR2 is SYGVNS. Here the CDR3 reads CASSEPLTSGSSYEQYF. CDR3 in DNA: TGTGCCAGCAGCGAGCCCCTGACTAGCGGGAGCTCCTACGAGCAGTACTTC.

This clonotype was found a few times. The chain couples TRBV5-1 to TRBJ1-1, with 7 positions matching TRBD1. Germline V gene data show CDR1 as SGHRS and CDR2 as YFSETQ. V was clipped by 4 bases and J by 1 base; unmatched bases: 7. The CDR3 contains 15 residues. CDR3 region: CASSAGDRANTEAFF. DNA of the CDR3: TGCGCCAGCAGCGCGGGGGACAGAGCGAACACTGAAGCTTTCTTT. The variable domain in full, completed from reference TRBV5-1 and TRBJ1-1, reads KAGVTQTPRYLIKTRGQQVTLSCSPISGHRSVSWYQQTPGQGLQFLFEYFSETQRNKGNFPGRFSGRQFSNSRSEMNVSTLELGDSALYLCASSAGDRANTEAFFGQGTRLTVV.

There are a few counts of this clonotype. DNA for the CDR3: TGTGCCACCAGTGCCCCTGGGAGGGATGAGCAGTTCTTC. Translation gives CATSAPGRDEQFF. The rearrangement joins TRBV24-1 to TRBJ2-1, with 7 bases aligning to TRBD2. V lost 5 bases and J lost 8; bases outside the gene matches: 5. The CDR3 spans 13 residues. Per the germline V gene, CDR1 is KGHDR and CDR2 is SFDVKD.

In this sample, this clonotype turned up a few times. This chain connects TRBV5-6 to TRBJ2-5, with a possible D match to TRBD2 (6 bases). The CDR3 sequence is 16 residues long. The V gene lost 3 bases and the J gene lost 4 bases, with 19 bases spanning the gap. The germline V gene encodes CDR1 SGHDT and CDR2 YYEEEE. CDR3 residues: CASSSYFGRGTETQYF. In nucleotides, the CDR3 is TGTGCCAGCAGCTCCTACTTCGGGAGAGGTACAGAGACCCAGTACTTC.

Regarding this clonotype: With a much larger clone just one base away, this may be a read error. The rearrangement uses TRBV4-3 and TRBJ2-1; 15 nucleotides match TRBD2. Germline V lookup: CDR1 LGHNA, CDR2 YSLEER. Trimming took 4 bases from V and 9 from J; bases not matched to a gene: 4. The CDR3 extends over 15 amino acids. This CDR3 is CASSRRTSGRAEQFF. The CDR3 DNA is TGCGCCAGCAGCCGACGGACTAGCGGGAGGGCTGAGCAGTTCTTC.

This clonotype was recorded a few times. The chain joins TRBV11-2 to TRBJ2-2; TRBD2 matches at 12 bases. Germline V CDR1 and CDR2: SGHAT, FQNNGV. Unmatched junction bases numbered 6, after V lost 5 bases and J lost 2 bases. CDR3 length: 17 residues. The CDR3 reads CASSPRTSGVNTGELFF. Here the CDR3 DNA reads TGTGCCAGCAGCCCGAGGACTAGCGGGGTCAACACCGGGGAGCTGTTTTTT.

The rearrangement links TRBV25-1 to TRBJ1-2, with TRBD1 matching 7 bases. Germline CDR1 and CDR2: MGHDK and SYGVNS. CDR3 length equals 14 residues. J was trimmed by 2 bases and V by 6 bases; bases with no gene match: 6. The CDR3 DNA reads as TGTGCCAGCAGCATAGGGACAGCGAACTATGGCTACACCTTC. Protein product: CASSIGTANYGYTF.

This clonotype was observed a handful of times. The chain couples TRBV5-1 to TRBJ1-1, with 9 nucleotides matching TRBD1. J gave up 5 bases and V 1 base, and 6 bases lay outside the gene matches. Germline V gene data show CDR1 as SGHRS and CDR2 as YFSETQ. This CDR3 spans 15 amino acids. CDR3 in DNA: TGCGCCAGCAGCTTGACAGGGGGCGCGGGGACTGAAGCTTTCTTT. It translates to CASSLTGGAGTEAFF.

This clonotype has a count of ten or more. The chain recombines TRBV7-2 with TRBJ2-5; D remains unclear. The assigned J gene may be wrong: the sequence end matches TRBJ2-7 better. The CDR3 contains 12 residues. Looked up from germline, CDR1 is SGHTA and CDR2 is FQGNSA. The CDR3 bases are TGTGCCAGCAGTCCCGACGGCTACGAGCAGTACTTC. Translation gives CASSPDGYEQYF.

This chain uses TRBV5-1 with TRBJ1-4, with D possibly being TRBD1 (6 bases). The CDR3 consists of 16 residues. Trimming shortened V by 1 base and J by 0 bases, and 10 bases separated the two germline ends. Germline lookup yields CDR1 SGHRS and CDR2 YFSETQ. CDR3 in amino acids: CASSLWGQPTNEKLFF. The CDR3 DNA follows: TGCGCCAGCAGCTTGTGGGGACAACCAACTAATGAAAAACTGTTTTTT.

This clonotype came up a few times. The CDR3 protein is CATSSRTETYEQYF. DNA for the CDR3: TGTGCCACCAGTTCCCGGACAGAGACCTACGAGCAGTACTTC. The chain recombines TRBV24-1 with TRBJ2-7; D might be TRBD1 (6 bases). The CDR3 runs 14 residues. Per germline, CDR1 KGHDR and CDR2 SFDVKD. Between the trimmed V and J ends, which lost 6 bases and 2 bases, there was a span of 13 bases.